This T cell receptor (beta chain) came from a study of shared clonotypes between healthy human individuals. The CDR3 totals 13 residues. Trimming took 8 bases from V and 5 from J, leaving 15 bases between them. Germline CDR1 and CDR2: MNHEY and SVGAGI. Here immunoSEQ multiplex PCR was the method, and the copy in TCRdb shows in-frame clones only, minus some. Found here are some 2,400,000 clones, approximately 94% of them singletons; the top ten hold around 0.13%. The TCR sequence derives from a man in his late teens or twenties in good health. V gene TRBV6-5 combines with J gene TRBJ2-5; D gene unclear. Sequenced material: naive CD4+ T cells sorted from blood. This sample's subset: CD45RA+ positively selected. The CDR3, as DNA: TGTGCCAGCCAAAGGAACGGACGGGAGACCCAGTACTTC. Translation gives CASQRNGRETQYF.